The entry below describes one TCR beta chain. CDR1 and CDR2 from the germline V gene are MGHRA and YSYEKL. This CDR3 is built from 15 residues. Trimming cost V 4 bases and J 3 bases, with 15 bases left between them. RNA transcripts provided the source from which TCR beta CDR3 regions were amplified. The study used the HTBI primer set for a first-round RT-PCR of the TCR CDR3. Each CDR3 protein is one row after TCRdb ran MiXCR on the multiplex PCR reads. The sample holds hundreds of thousands of distinct CDR3 sequences; 30% to 40% are singletons and the top ten take approximately 31%. This specimen comes from a study of T cells in Graves' hyperthyroidism and ophthalmopathy.

The chain is built from TRBV4-1 and TRBJ1-1, with D perhaps TRBD1 (5 bases). Sequencing used blood. This clonotype was obtained from a woman between 40 and 55 years old with Graves' hyperthyroidism. The CDR3 spells CASSREPGPDTEAFF. The CDR3 nucleotides read TGCGCCAGCAGCCGAGAGCCGGGACCGGACACTGAAGCTTTCTTT.